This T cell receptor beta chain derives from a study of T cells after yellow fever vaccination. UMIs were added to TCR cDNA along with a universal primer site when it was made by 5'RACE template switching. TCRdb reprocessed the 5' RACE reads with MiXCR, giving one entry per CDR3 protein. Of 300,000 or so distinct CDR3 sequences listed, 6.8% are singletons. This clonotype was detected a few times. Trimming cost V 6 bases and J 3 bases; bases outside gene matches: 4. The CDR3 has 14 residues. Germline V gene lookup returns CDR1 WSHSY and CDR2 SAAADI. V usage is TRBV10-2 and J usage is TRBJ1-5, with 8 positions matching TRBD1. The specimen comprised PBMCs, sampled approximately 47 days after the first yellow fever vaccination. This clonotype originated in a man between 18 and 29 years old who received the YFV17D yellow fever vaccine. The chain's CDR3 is CASRSDRVNQPQHF. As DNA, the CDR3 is TGCGCCAGCAGGTCGGACAGGGTCAATCAGCCCCAGCATTTT.